Listed below are T cell receptor beta chains from one sample, sequenced in a study of T-cell memory formation after mild COVID-19. TCRdb used MiXCR to reprocess the 5' RACE reads, holding one entry per CDR3 protein. Seen here are under 400,000 distinct CDR3 sequences, 28% observed once, and the top ten hold approximately 15%. The sequencing sample was made of PBMCs or a T cell subset sorted from them (not recorded which). The receptors were sampled from an adult woman who had mild COVID-19 (a few samples of this study predate the infection). Cell type and time point are not known. CDR3s include the opening cysteine and the closing phenylalanine or tryptophan. A D gene is named only where the DNA matches it firmly. Not every row has a clone size; where given, it reads once, few, many or a size class.

TRBJ2-7	few	NA	TRBV7-9	TGTGCCAGCCAGGGGTTCTACGAGCAGTACTTC	CASQGFYEQYF
TRBJ1-1	few	NA	TRBV5-5	TGTGCCAGCAGCGTGGACACCACTCGAGGTGAAGCTTTCTTT	CASSVDTTRGEAFF
TRBJ2-3	NA	NA	TRBV10-3	TGTGCCATCAGGAAGGCGGGGTCAACAGATACGCAGTATTTT	CAIRKAGSTDTQYF
TRBJ1-6	NA	TRBD1	TRBV19	TGTGCCAGTAGTGGGACAGGGGTCCCACCCCTCCACTTT	CASSGTGVPPLHF
TRBJ2-3	NA	NA	TRBV20-1	TGCAGTGCTACCGGGAAGGGCGGCACAGATACGCAGTATTTT	CSATGKGGTDTQYF
TRBJ2-2	NA	NA	TRBV20-1	TGCAGTGCTAGGGACAGAACCACCGGGGAGCTGTTTTTT	CSARDRTTGELFF
TRBJ2-1	NA	TRBD2	TRBV5-1	TGCGCCAGCACCCGACTAGCGGGAGGGAAGGACAATGAGCAGTTCTTC	CASTRLAGGKDNEQFF
TRBJ2-7	NA	NA	TRBV18	TGTGCCAGCTCACCACCCTCAGTAAAGAGCTCCTACGAGCAGTACTTC	CASSPPSVKSSYEQYF
TRBJ2-2	NA	TRBD1	TRBV30	TGTGCATGGGACAGGGTGCCCCCCTACGGGGAGCTGTTTTTT	CAWDRVPPYGELFF
TRBJ2-3	NA	TRBD2	TRBV10-3	TGTGCCATCAGTGAAAGTACTAGCGGAAACACAGATACGCAGTATTTT	CAISESTSGNTDTQYF
TRBJ2-1	few	NA	TRBV5-1	TGCGCCACCCAAGACGGGAGATCGGGCAGCAATGAGCAGTTCTTC	CATQDGRSGSNEQFF
TRBJ1-3	NA	NA	TRBV7-9	TGTGCCAGCAGCTCACAGGGTGCGGGTGGAAACACCATATATTTT	CASSSQGAGGNTIYF
TRBJ2-2	NA	NA	TRBV7-3	TGTGCCAGCAGCCCCCACTACACCGGGGAGCTGTTTTTT	CASSPHYTGELFF
TRBJ2-1	NA	TRBD2	TRBV6-2/TRBV6-3	TGTGCCAGCCCCCCGCAGCGGGGCGGCTCCTACAATGAGCAGTTCTTC	CASPPQRGGSYNEQFF
TRBJ2-3	NA	NA	TRBV6-5	TGTGCCAGCAGTTACTCTCGGGCCCTTACGCAGTATTTT	CASSYSRALTQYF
TRBJ1-1	few	NA	TRBV4-3	TGCGCCAGCAGCCAAGAGGGACGGAAGAACACTGAAGCTTTCTTT	CASSQEGRKNTEAFF
TRBJ1-1	NA	NA	TRBV29-1	TGCAGCGTTGAAGATCGTAGCACTGAAGCTTTCTTT	CSVEDRSTEAFF
TRBJ2-7	few	TRBD1	TRBV3-1	TGTGCCAGCAGCCAAGCATGGACAGGGGCCAACGAGCAGTACTTC	CASSQAWTGANEQYF
TRBJ1-5	NA	NA	TRBV20-1	TGCAGTGCTAGAGAGGATTGGGGGTTAGGCCAGCCCCAGCATTTT	CSAREDWGLGQPQHF
TRBJ2-1	NA	NA	TRBV3-1	TGTGCCAGCAGCCCCGAGACTGTCGTGGGTGAGCAGTTCTTC	CASSPETVVGEQFF